The 10 T cell receptor beta chains below come from one sample, sequenced in a study of cytomegalovirus exposure and HLA in healthy donors. Researchers ran the PCR with 60 Vbeta and 13 Jbeta primers. The assay was immunoSEQ multiplex PCR, and TCRdb's table has in-frame clones only and misses some. The table shows about 180,000 clones, with over 65% occurring only once. The sample comprised PBMCs. All receptors derive from a man aged 18 to 30 in good health and CMV-seronegative.

V and J are TRBV6-1 and TRBJ2-2, with a tentative D call TRBD2 (7 bases). Germline V gene sequence: CDR1 MNHNS, CDR2 SASEGT. The V gene lost 6 bases and the J gene lost 5 bases, with 10 bases spanning the gap. This CDR3 spans 13 amino acids. In DNA form, the CDR3 reads TGTGCCAGCAGGGGGAGGGGGACCGGGGAGCTGTTTTTT. It codes for CASRGRGTGELFF.

The chain links TRBV28 to TRBJ2-2; 10 bases are a match to TRBD2. V lost 7 bases and J lost 0; bases outside the gene matches: 2. This CDR3 has 15 residues. Germline CDR1 reads MDHEN; CDR2 reads SYDVKM. This CDR3 reads CASKSGGANTGELFF. CDR3 DNA sequence: TGTGCCAGCAAAAGCGGGGGGGCGAACACCGGGGAGCTGTTTTTT.

The chain recombines TRBV14 with TRBJ1-6; D not certain. V was cut by 4 bases and J by 7 bases, with 14 bases left in between. This CDR3 has 15 residues. Germline CDR1 SGHDN, CDR2 FVKESK. DNA for the CDR3: TGTGCCAGCAGCCCCCGACACATACCCAATTCACCCCTCCACTTT. It codes for CASSPRHIPNSPLHF.

This chain joins TRBV28 and TRBJ2-5, with TRBD1 as a possible D gene (6 bases). The J call is uncertain, as TRBJ2-7 better fits the DNA end. The CDR3 is 14 residues long. CDR1 and CDR2 (germline): MDHEN, SYDVKM. The CDR3 reads CASSFGTQSYEQYF. CDR3 DNA sequence: TGTGCCAGCAGTTTCGGGACACAGTCCTACGAGCAGTACTTC.

The gene calls are TRBV19 and TRBJ2-1; unclear D gene. The V gene's germline CDR1 is LNHDA and CDR2 SQIVND (reference sequence). This CDR3 has 15 residues. V was pared by 2 bases and J by 0 bases, with 8 bases between. CDR3 in amino acids: CASSITPTSYNEQFF. DNA of the CDR3: TGTGCCAGTAGTATAACACCAACCTCCTACAATGAGCAGTTCTTC. Using reference TRBV19 and TRBJ2-1 for the parts outside the CDR3, the full variable domain is DGGITQSPKYLFRKEGQNVTLSCEQNLNHDAMYWYRQDPGQGLRLIYYSQIVNDFQKGDIAEGYSVSREKKESFPLTVTSAQKNPTAFYLCASSITPTSYNEQFFGPGTRLTVL.

Turning to this clone: The junction differs from germline at one of its ends, possibly a read error. The chain carries TRBV7-7 and TRBJ2-1; weak D call: TRBD2 (5 bases). The CDR3 length is 15 residues. Germline CDR1 reads SSHAT; CDR2 reads FNYEAQ (reference sequence). CDR3 DNA sequence: TGTGCTAGCAGCGCGGGTGTGCAGTTCTACAATGAGCAGTTCTTC. Protein sequence: CASSAGVQFYNEQFF.

The chain combines TRBV19 with TRBJ2-1; maybe TRBD1 (5 bases). Germline-derived CDR1 and CDR2 are LNHDA and SQIVND (reference sequence). V lost 3 bases and J lost 7, with 7 bases in between. The CDR3 has 12 amino acids. DNA of the CDR3: TGTGCCAGTAGTATGGGGCCAAATGAGCAGTTCTTC. Residues: CASSMGPNEQFF.

This chain links TRBV5-4 with TRBJ1-1; D remains unclear. The CDR3 totals 14 residues. Germline assignment: CDR1 SGHNT and CDR2 YYREEE (reference sequence). V was trimmed by 3 bases and J by 2 bases, leaving 11 bases between them. The CDR3, as DNA: TGTGCCAGCAGCTCCCGTCGGAGAAACACTGAAGCTTTCTTT. It codes for CASSSRRRNTEAFF.

The gene calls are TRBV6-5 and TRBJ2-7; 7 nucleotides align to TRBD2. Germline V CDR1 and CDR2: MNHEY, SVGAGI. Trimming cost V 2 bases and J 7 bases; bases outside gene matches: 5. This CDR3 spans 13 amino acids. DNA of the CDR3: TGTGCCAGCAGTTACCAAGACGGGGGGGAGCAGTACTTC. Translated: CASSYQDGGEQYF.

Comment on this clone: At the DNA level, this CDR3 is encoded by other sequences in the same sample as well. The chain is built from TRBV19 and TRBJ1-2, with TRBD1 matching 7 bases. The CDR3 runs 14 residues. The V gene end was trimmed by 3 bases and the J gene end by 2 bases; junction bases not matched to a gene: 3. Germline V gene sequence: CDR1 LNHDA, CDR2 SQIVND (reference sequence). CDR3 amino acids: CASSIGRGNYGYTF. The CDR3 DNA reads TGTGCCAGTAGTATTGGCAGGGGGAACTATGGCTACACCTTC.